A single sample is the source of the 18 T cell receptor beta chains below, sequenced in a study of blood T cell repertoires in COVID-19. Only in-frame clones appear in the TCRdb table, and some are missing; sequencing was by immunoSEQ multiplex PCR. The sample has about 220,000 clones, roughly 80% seen once; the top ten hold approximately 1.4%. Sequencing used PBMCs or T cells enriched from blood (not recorded which). These receptors all stem from a woman between 35 and 50 years old with acute COVID-19.

Turning to this clone: A read error may produce the germline difference seen at one junction end. This chain joins TRBV5-4 and TRBJ2-1; D unclear. This CDR3 region has 16 residues. From germline, CDR1 is SGHNT and CDR2 YYREEE (reference sequence). CDR3: CAGSPPFTESYNEQFF. CDR3 coding DNA: TGTGCCGGCAGCCCTCCCTTCACGGAGAGCTACAATGAGCAGTTCTTC.

This clone was counted only a few times. V and J are TRBV3-1 (or the pseudogene TRBV3-2) and TRBJ2-3, with 14 bases identical to TRBD2. CDR3 length: 16 residues. J gave up 6 bases and V 5 bases, and 7 bases lay outside the gene matches. CDR1 is LGHDT, CDR2 YNNKEL, per germline (reference sequence). DNA of the CDR3: TGTGCCAGCAGCTACGGACTAGCGGGAGGACGGGATACGCAGTATTTT. This gives the protein CASSYGLAGGRDTQYF.

This chain links TRBV11-2 with TRBJ1-2; D possibly corresponds to TRBD1 (5 bases). Germline CDR1 and CDR2: SGHAT and FQNNGV. Between the trimmed V and J ends, which lost 1 base and 8 bases, there was a span of 11 bases. CDR3 length: 13 amino acids. The DNA for the CDR3 is TGTGCCAGCAGCTTAGTTATGGGGCAAGGCTACACCTTC. Encoded protein: CASSLVMGQGYTF.

V and J are TRBV7-2 and TRBJ1-1; 10 bases align to TRBD1. CDR1 and CDR2 (germline): SGHTA, FQGNSA. V lost 5 bases and J lost 4; bases outside the gene matches: 7. This CDR3 has 15 residues. The CDR3 protein is CASSPRQGASTEAFF. The CDR3 bases are TGTGCCAGCAGCCCAAGACAGGGGGCGAGCACTGAAGCTTTCTTT.

The rearrangement joins TRBV5-4 to TRBJ1-1, with D hard to call. This CDR3 contains 15 residues. Germline V gene sequence: CDR1 SGHNT, CDR2 YYREEE (reference sequence). The germline V and J ends were trimmed by 2 bases and 4 bases, with 15 bases remaining between them. The CDR3 sequence is CASSLDLQAGTEAFF. In nucleotides, the CDR3 is TGTGCCAGCAGCTTAGACCTGCAGGCGGGCACTGAAGCTTTCTTT.

The gene calls are TRBV11-2 and TRBJ2-3; possible D gene TRBD2, 6 bases. The length of the CDR3 is 14 residues. Trimming took 5 bases from V and 6 from J, leaving 15 bases between them. Per germline, CDR1 SGHAT and CDR2 FQNNGV. This CDR3 reads CASSLDYRPDTQYF. As DNA, the CDR3 is TGTGCCAGCAGCCTGGACTACCGCCCTGATACGCAGTATTTT.

Written as DNA, the CDR3 is TGTGCCACCAGCAGAGACATAGCCACCATATATTTT. As protein: CATSRDIATIYF. The gene calls are TRBV15 and TRBJ1-3; D is uncertain. Germline assignment: CDR1 LNHNV and CDR2 YYDKDF (reference sequence). This CDR3 contains 12 residues. Trimming took off 0 bases at V and 9 bases at J, with 6 bases between the two ends. Variable domain in full (rest from reference TRBV15 and TRBJ1-3): DAMVIQNPRYQVTQFGKPVTLSCSQTLNHNVMYWYQQKSSQAPKLLFHYYDKDFNNEADTPDNFQSRRPNTSFCFLDIRSPGLGDTAMYLCATSRDIATIYFGEGSWLTVV.

The J gene is TRBJ2-1, the V gene TRBV24-1; the match to TRBD2 covers 11 bases. The CDR3 has 17 amino acids. Trimming at V came to 2 bases and at J to 6 bases, leaving 8 bases not matched to a gene. Germline CDR1 reads KGHDR; CDR2 reads SFDVKD. CDR3 protein: CATSDSTSGGMGNEQFF. The CDR3 DNA sequence: TGTGCCACCAGTGATTCCACTAGCGGGGGAATGGGCAATGAGCAGTTCTTC.

The chain carries TRBV7-8 and TRBJ1-5; the D gene is possibly TRBD1 (5 bases). V lost 2 bases and J lost 5, with 19 bases in between. Germline V gene sequence: CDR1 SGHVS, CDR2 FQNEAQ. This CDR3 spans 17 amino acids. The CDR3 spells CASSLWGQGNSDQPQHF. The CDR3 DNA reads TGTGCCAGCAGCTTATGGGGCCAGGGAAATTCGGATCAGCCCCAGCATTTT.

The chain links TRBV4-2 to TRBJ2-3; a weak D match, TRBD2 (5 bases). The CDR3 contains 16 residues. Between the trimmed V and J ends, which lost 0 bases and 1 base, there was a span of 11 bases. Germline V CDR1 and CDR2: LGHNA, YNFKEQ. The CDR3 spells CASSQDRNGGTDTQYF. CDR3 nucleotide sequence: TGTGCCAGCAGCCAAGATCGTAACGGGGGCACAGATACGCAGTATTTT.

CDR3 sequence: CASSLDGDSNEKLFF. In nucleotides, the CDR3 is TGCGCCAGCAGCTTGGACGGGGACTCTAATGAAAAACTGTTTTTT. The V and J genes are TRBV5-1 and TRBJ1-4; possibly TRBD1 for D (5 bases). V dropped 0 bases and J dropped 3 bases, with 9 bases sitting between them. Germline V gene data show CDR1 as SGHRS and CDR2 as YFSETQ. The CDR3 covers 15 residues.

The CDR3 loop is CASKGRGINEKLFF. DNA of the CDR3: TGTGCCAGCAAGGGGAGGGGTATTAATGAAAAACTGTTTTTT. The chain combines TRBV2 with TRBJ1-4; TRBD1 might be the D (5 bases). The CDR3 has 14 amino acids. Germline CDR1 and CDR2: SNHLY and FYNNEI. The germline V and J ends were trimmed by 7 bases and 4 bases, with 13 bases remaining between them.

The CDR3 nucleotides are TGTGCCAGCAGTAGGCCGGGAAGGGATGAAAAACTGTTTTTT. Its protein product is CASSRPGRDEKLFF. The chain uses TRBV25-1 and TRBJ1-4; D is unresolved. The CDR3 sequence is 14 residues long. With 5 bases removed from V and 6 bases from J, the gap between germline ends came to 13 bases. Germline V lookup: CDR1 MGHDK, CDR2 SYGVNS.

The V gene is TRBV4-1, the J gene TRBJ2-7; 9 nucleotides match TRBD2. The CDR3 covers 16 residues. Trimming took 3 bases from V and 3 from J; bases not matched to a gene: 9. Germline V gene data show CDR1 as MGHRA and CDR2 as YSYEKL. The CDR3 spells CASSHGAGGVNYEQYF. The DNA of the CDR3 is TGCGCCAGCAGCCACGGGGCGGGAGGGGTGAACTACGAGCAGTACTTC.

The V call is TRBV7-3, the J call TRBJ2-2; D gene unclear. The V end lost 3 bases, the J end lost 4 bases, and 9 bases lay between the germline ends. Germline assignment: CDR1 SGHTA and CDR2 FQGTGA. The CDR3 covers 14 residues. The CDR3: CASSFDSSTGELFF. In nucleotides, the CDR3 is TGTGCCAGCAGCTTTGACTCTTCCACCGGGGAGCTGTTTTTT. Combining the CDR3 with reference TRBV7-3 and TRBJ2-2 gives the whole variable domain GAGVSQTPSNKVTEKGKYVELRCDPISGHTALYWYRQSLGQGPEFLIYFQGTGAADDSGLPNDRFFAVRPEGSVSTLKIQRTERGDSAVYLCASSFDSSTGELFFGEGSRLTVL.

The rearrangement uses TRBV5-1 and TRBJ2-1; 7 positions agree with TRBD2. CDR1 SGHRS and CDR2 YFSETQ come from the germline V gene. This CDR3 comprises 15 residues. The J segment lost 12 bases and the V segment lost 1 base, leaving 13 bases of the junction unmatched. The CDR3 spells CASSLSGASGVGQFF. The CDR3, as DNA: TGCGCCAGCAGCTTGTCTGGGGCTAGCGGCGTGGGGCAGTTCTTC.

The chain links TRBV4-1 to TRBJ2-6; D is uncertain. CDR1 and CDR2 (germline): MGHRA, YSYEKL. The V end was cut by 3 bases, the J end by 1 base, with 22 bases between. This CDR3 has 20 amino acids. This CDR3 is CASSQPLRLQSGSGANVLTF. CDR3 coding DNA: TGCGCCAGCAGCCAGCCGTTACGCCTACAGTCTGGGTCTGGGGCCAACGTCCTGACTTTC.

This chain joins TRBV14 and TRBJ2-5, with D possibly matching TRBD1 (5 bases). CDR1 is SGHDN and CDR2 is FVKESK in the germline V gene. The V end lost 3 bases, the J end lost 5 bases, and 10 bases lay between the germline ends. This CDR3 comprises 13 residues. CDR3 nucleotide sequence: TGTGCCAGCAGCCAGTGGCAGGGCGAGACCCAGTACTTC. Amino acid sequence: CASSQWQGETQYF.